A single TCR beta chain is shown here with its context. The data originate from a study of blood T cell repertoires in COVID-19. Across the study: The United States, Italy and Spain were the sources of the acute and convalescent COVID-19 samples. T cells, B-cell-depleted T cells, or PBMCs supplied cDNA or gDNA.

V was shortened by 6 bases and J by 7 bases, with 13 bases between the two germline ends. From germline, CDR1 is SEHNR and CDR2 FQNEAQ (reference sequence). The CDR3 contains 13 residues. Original handling: Amplification with reference gene primers provided the estimates of nucleated cell counts. The data were produced by immunoSEQ multiplex PCR, yet TCRdb's version contains in-frame clones alone and is incomplete. From that table come the V and J calls and clone size; the DNA was used to work out D and trimming. The sample holds 80,000 to 90,000 clones; around 84% are singletons and the top ten take about 5%.

The genes are TRBV7-9 and TRBJ1-5; perhaps TRBD1 as D (5 bases). This clonotype originated in a man aged 40-49 years with acute or convalescent COVID-19. Sequencing was carried out using peripheral blood. CDR3 amino acids: CASSRGGGQPQHF. In DNA, the CDR3 is TGTGCCAGCAGTCGCGGGGGGGGACAGCCCCAGCATTTT.